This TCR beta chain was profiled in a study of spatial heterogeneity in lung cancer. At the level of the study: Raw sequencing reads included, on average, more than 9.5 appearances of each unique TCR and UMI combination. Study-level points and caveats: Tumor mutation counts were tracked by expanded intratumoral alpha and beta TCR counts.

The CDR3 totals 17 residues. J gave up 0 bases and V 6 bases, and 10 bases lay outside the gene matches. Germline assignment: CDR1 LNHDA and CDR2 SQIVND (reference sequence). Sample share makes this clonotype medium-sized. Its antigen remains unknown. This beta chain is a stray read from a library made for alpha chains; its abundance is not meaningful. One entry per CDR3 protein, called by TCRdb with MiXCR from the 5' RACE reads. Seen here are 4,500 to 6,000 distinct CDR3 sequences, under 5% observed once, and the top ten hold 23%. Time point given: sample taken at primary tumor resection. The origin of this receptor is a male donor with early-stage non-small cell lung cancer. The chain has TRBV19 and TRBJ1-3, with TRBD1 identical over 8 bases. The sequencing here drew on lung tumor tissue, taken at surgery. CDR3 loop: CASSLTGEESSGNTIYF. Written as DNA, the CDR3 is TGTGCCAGTAGCCTGACAGGGGAGGAGAGCTCTGGAAACACCATATATTTT.